This T cell receptor beta chain is drawn from a study of CD4 T cells in relation to SARS-CoV-2 and coronaviruses. Turning to this clone: Its antigen is still unknown.

CD4+ T cells from unexposed donors were obtained before the COVID-19 pandemic (2011-2018). Isolation of CD4+ T cells took place after less than twelve days in culture. The germline gives CDR1 LNHDA, CDR2 SQIVND (reference sequence). This CDR3 contains 11 residues. V was clipped by 7 bases and J by 7 bases, with 10 bases between them. Sequencing was performed with immunoSEQ multiplex PCR; in TCRdb, only in-frame clones are kept and a portion is missing. The repertoire holds about 17,000 clones, with around 80% as singletons. Sample: CD4+ T cells from PBMCs, cultured in vitro. The source is a human donor in good health. The chain combines TRBV19 with TRBJ2-5; perhaps TRBD1 as D (6 bases). DNA of the CDR3: TGTGCCAGTAAACAGGGACGGACCCAGTACTTC. Protein product: CASKQGRTQYF.